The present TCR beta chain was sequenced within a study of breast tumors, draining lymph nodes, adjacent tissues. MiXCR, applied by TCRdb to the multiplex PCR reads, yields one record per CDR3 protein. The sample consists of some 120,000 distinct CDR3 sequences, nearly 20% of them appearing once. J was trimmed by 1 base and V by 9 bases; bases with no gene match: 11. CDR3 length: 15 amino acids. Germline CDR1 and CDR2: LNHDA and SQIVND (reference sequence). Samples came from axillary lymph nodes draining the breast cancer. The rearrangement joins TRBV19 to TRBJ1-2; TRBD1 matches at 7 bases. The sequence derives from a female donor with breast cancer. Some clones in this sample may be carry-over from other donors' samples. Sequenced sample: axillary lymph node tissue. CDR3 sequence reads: CASNFGTAYNYGYTF. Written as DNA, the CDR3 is TGTGCCAGCAACTTCGGGACAGCATATAACTATGGCTACACCTTC.